This T cell receptor beta chain was sequenced in a study of CD8+ T cells in alopecia areata. As for the study in general: Treated individuals took tofacitinib by mouth, 5 to 10 mg twice daily. Findings and limits, study-wide: Many of the expanded lesional clones endured in scalp and blood while on tofacitinib. Lesional scalp displayed greater clonality than normal scalp, most notably in alopecia totalis/universalis.

Isolated RNA was reverse transcribed into cDNA used as the sequencing template. Here immunoSEQ multiplex PCR was the method, and the copy in TCRdb shows in-frame clones only, minus some. The sample contains 150,000 to 200,000 clones, approximately 61% of which appear only once. V was cut by 6 bases and J by 7 bases, with 18 bases left in between. This CDR3 contains 14 residues. Germline-derived CDR1 and CDR2 are MNHEY and SMNVEV (reference sequence). Noted treatment: oral pan-JAK inhibitor, 5-10 mg twice daily. Sorting of CD4+ and CD8+ T cells was performed on PBMCs. With respect to this clone: Its specificity is unknown.

Here the sequenced sample was CD4+ T cells sorted from blood, taken at week 24, from a patient treated with tofacitinib. The receptor was derived from a human donor with alopecia areata. V usage is TRBV27 and J usage is TRBJ2-5; a weak D match, TRBD1 (6 bases). The CDR3 coding sequence is TGTGCCAGCAGCCAGAGTACCTCCAGGGGGACCCAGTACTTC. Residues: CASSQSTSRGTQYF.